Listed below are T cell receptor beta chains from one sample, sequenced in a study of T cell repertoires in cytomegalovirus infection. Via MiXCR, TCRdb re-called the reads, giving one row per CDR3 protein. The sample carries a few hundred thousand distinct CDR3 sequences, under 20% recorded once. Material: PBMCs. The receptor source for this set is a human donor in good health (CMV status not recorded). Some clones in this sample may be carry-over from other donors' samples. CDR3s include the opening cysteine and the closing phenylalanine or tryptophan. A D gene is named only where the DNA matches it firmly. Clone size is given for some rows only: seen once, a few or many times, or a class if the clone is expanded.

TRBV27	.	15	.	TRBJ2-7	TGTGCCAGCAGTTTACGGATGCCGAGCTCCTACGAGCAGTACTTC	CASSLRMPSSYEQYF
TRBV5-1	.	17	.	TRBJ2-1	TGCGCCAGCAGCCCTACTACTTCCCCGGGTTACTACAATGAGCAGTTCTTC	CASSPTTSPGYYNEQFF
TRBV28	.	11	few	TRBJ1-2	TGTGCCACCAGGGTTAACTATGGCTACACCTTC	CATRVNYGYTF
TRBV20-1	.	13	many	TRBJ1-4	TGCAGTGCTAGTTCGGGGGCTGGTGAAAAACTGTTTTTT	CSASSGAGEKLFF
TRBV18	TRBD1	14	few	TRBJ1-2	TGTGCCAGCTCCCGACAGGGCATCGACTATGGCTACACCTTC	CASSRQGIDYGYTF
TRBV5-1	.	13	.	TRBJ2-3	TGCGCCAGCAGCTTGGGTCTTACAGATACGCAGTATTTT	CASSLGLTDTQYF
TRBV27	TRBD2	15	few	TRBJ2-7	TGTGCCAGCAGTTTCTCAGGGAGGGCGCCCTACGAGCAGTACTTC	CASSFSGRAPYEQYF
TRBV28	TRBD1	15	.	TRBJ1-5	TGTGCCAGCGGTACAGGGGCCACGTCTAATCAGCCCCAGCATTTT	CASGTGATSNQPQHF
TRBV7-8	TRBD2	16	many	TRBJ2-3	TGTGCCAGCAGCTTAGCGCCGGCGGGGGTCACAGATACGCAGTATTTT	CASSLAPAGVTDTQYF
TRBV20-1	.	12	.	TRBJ2-7	TGCAGTGCTACCGGGGGCTCCTACGAGCAGTACTTC	CSATGGSYEQYF
TRBV11-3	.	13	many	TRBJ1-1	TGTGCCAGCAGCTTAAACGTGAACACTGAAGCTTTCTTT	CASSLNVNTEAFF
TRBV10-3	.	12	.	TRBJ2-2	TGTGCCATCACCCCAGGGTCCGGGGAGCTGTTTTTT	CAITPGSGELFF
TRBV5-1	.	15	.	TRBJ2-3	TGCGCCAGCAGCCTCGAACTGATTAGCACAGATACGCAGTATTTT	CASSLELISTDTQYF
TRBV28	.	12	many	TRBJ1-1	TGTGCCAGCAGACTTACGAACACTGAAGCTTTCTTT	CASRLTNTEAFF
TRBV20-1	TRBD2	16	.	TRBJ2-1	TGCAGTGCTAGAGAGACTAGCGGGGGTCTATACAATGAGCAGTTCTTC	CSARETSGGLYNEQFF
TRBV12-3/TRBV12-4	.	14	many	TRBJ1-2	TGTGCCAGCAGCCTTCGGGGCCTTGACTATGGCTACACCTTC	CASSLRGLDYGYTF
TRBV7-2	TRBD1	15	many	TRBJ1-5	TGTGCCAGCAGCCCCCAGACAGGGTCGGATCAGCCCCAGCATTTT	CASSPQTGSDQPQHF
TRBV28	TRBD1	13	few	TRBJ1-5	TGTGCCAGCAGTAATCAGGGGGATCAGCCCCAGCATTTT	CASSNQGDQPQHF
TRBV10-3	.	13	.	TRBJ1-1	TGTGCCACAGCAACAGTAATGAACACTGAAGCTTTCTTT	CATATVMNTEAFF
TRBV20-1	.	15	.	TRBJ2-1	TGCAGTGCCCGAGGGGGGGCCGCTCGTCAAAATGAGCAGTTCTTC	CSARGGAARQNEQFF
TRBV20-1	TRBD2	15	.	TRBJ2-3	TGCAGTGCTAGTAAGAATCGCGGGGGGCCAGATACGCAGTATTTT	CSASKNRGGPDTQYF
TRBV6-5	TRBD1	18	many	TRBJ2-7	TGTGCCAGCAGTTACTCGAGTCCGGACGCCGGGACAGGGGGCCTGCAGTACTTC	CASSYSSPDAGTGGLQYF
TRBV10-3	.	14	many	TRBJ1-1	TGTGCCATCAGTGATGGGATGGCGAACACTGAAGCTTTCTTT	CAISDGMANTEAFF
TRBV18	.	14	.	TRBJ1-2	TGTGCCAGCTCACCAGAGGGCAGCCTTTATGGCTACACCTTC	CASSPEGSLYGYTF
TRBV12-3/TRBV12-4	TRBD1	15	many	TRBJ2-5	TGTGCCAGCAGTTTAACAGGGACAGTTCAAGAGACCCAGTACTTC	CASSLTGTVQETQYF
TRBV6-5	TRBD1	16	.	TRBJ2-1	TGTGCCAGCAGGCGAGGACAGGGATTAACCTACAATGAGCAGTTCTTC	CASRRGQGLTYNEQFF
TRBV20-1	TRBD2	14	many	TRBJ2-3	TGCAGTGCCCCACGGACTAGCGGCACAGATACGCAGTATTTT	CSAPRTSGTDTQYF
TRBV19	TRBD1	13	.	TRBJ2-3	TGTGCCAGTAAGGGACAGGGGGCAGATACGCAGTATTTT	CASKGQGADTQYF
TRBV7-9	.	13	many	TRBJ1-1	TGTGCCAGCGATTGGACTGGAGACACTGAAGCTTTCTTT	CASDWTGDTEAFF
TRBV27	.	15	few	TRBJ1-5	.	CASSTSRDSNQPQHF
TRBV28	.	14	few	TRBJ1-5	TGTGCCAGCAGTTTATCCAGGACAAATCAGCCCCAGCATTTT	CASSLSRTNQPQHF
TRBV28	.	16	.	TRBJ1-6	TGTGCCAGCAGACCCCGGGGTCTCGCAAGCAGCTCACCCCTCCACTTT	CASRPRGLASSSPLHF
TRBV7-2	.	16	.	TRBJ2-1	TGTGCCAGCACCCTGGTGTCGATCCCGGCAGGTAATGAGCAGTTCTTC	CASTLVSIPAGNEQFF
TRBV28	TRBD2	13	.	TRBJ2-3	TGTGCCAGCACCCTCCGCGGGGGAGATACGCAGTATTTT	CASTLRGGDTQYF
TRBV12-3/TRBV12-4	TRBD1	17	many	TRBJ1-5	TGTGCCAGCAGTGAGACAGGGGGCCGTTATAGCAATCAGCCCCAGCATTTT	CASSETGGRYSNQPQHF
TRBV7-7	.	15	.	TRBJ2-2	TGTGCTAGCAGCTGGGGAGCTGGGAACACCGGGGAGCTGTTTTTT	CASSWGAGNTGELFF
TRBV24-1	.	15	many	TRBJ1-5	TGTGCCACCAGTGATGGGCGTTTTGGCAATCAGCCCCAGCATTTT	CATSDGRFGNQPQHF
TRBV27	.	14	once	TRBJ2-7	TGTGCCAGCAGTGGGACACCGAGCTCCTACGAGCAGTACTTC	CASSGTPSSYEQYF
TRBV5-1	TRBD2	17	.	TRBJ2-1	TGCGCCAGCAGCTTGCTCCTAGCGGGGGGCCTAGATAATGAGCAGTTCTTC	CASSLLLAGGLDNEQFF
TRBV12-3/TRBV12-4	.	13	.	TRBJ1-5	TGTGCCAGCAGTTTGGAACGCAATCCGCCCCAGCATTTT	CASSLERNPPQHF
TRBV28	.	13	.	TRBJ2-7	TGTGCCAGCAGTTCGTCAGGGATTTGGGAGCAGTACTTC	CASSSSGIWEQYF
TRBV29-1	TRBD1	12	.	TRBJ1-2	TGCAGCGTGAAAGGACAGGACTATGGCTACACCTTC	CSVKGQDYGYTF
TRBV19	TRBD1	16	few	TRBJ2-1	TGTGCCAGTAGTAGGGGACAGGGGTCAGCCTACAATGAGCAGTTCTTC	CASSRGQGSAYNEQFF
TRBV28	.	13	many	TRBJ1-5	TGTGCCAGCAGCTACCTATTAAATCAGCCCCAGCATTTT	CASSYLLNQPQHF
TRBV7-6	.	13	.	TRBJ2-7	TGTGCCAGCCGGGGACGGTGGTCCTACGAGCAGTACTTC	CASRGRWSYEQYF
TRBV27	.	14	.	TRBJ2-5	TGTGCCAGCAGTTTATGGGGGGGGCTGGAGACCCAGTACTTC	CASSLWGGLETQYF
TRBV6-2/TRBV6-3	TRBD1	18	many	TRBJ1-5	TGTGCCAGCAGTTACTCCCGGGACAGGGGCGAGCGCAATCAGCCCCAGCATTTT	CASSYSRDRGERNQPQHF
TRBV5-1	TRBD1	20	many	TRBJ1-5	TGCGCCAGCAGCCCGAATTATCGGACAGGGAGGAACTTTAGCAATCAGCCCCAGCATTTT	CASSPNYRTGRNFSNQPQHF
TRBV6-1	.	15	few	TRBJ1-4	TGTGCCAGCAGTGAAATGAGGGCAGGGGCTGAAAAACTGTTTTTT	CASSEMRAGAEKLFF
TRBV7-2	.	14	many	TRBJ1-5	TGTGCCAGCAGCTTATCGCAGGGTTCTCAGCCCCAGCATTTT	CASSLSQGSQPQHF
TRBV2	.	14	few	TRBJ2-5	TGTGCCAGCAGTGACGGGCGCGGGTTAGAGACCCAGTACTTC	CASSDGRGLETQYF
TRBV6-5	.	14	many	TRBJ2-7	TGTGCCAGCAGTTACGGAAATGGAGACTACGAGCAGTACTTC	CASSYGNGDYEQYF
TRBV7-2	.	13	many	TRBJ2-1	TGTGCCAGCAGTTCCAGGGTTCACAATGAGCAGTTCTTC	CASSSRVHNEQFF
TRBV27	.	13	.	TRBJ2-7	TGTGCCAGCAGTAACGGACTGTACTACGAGCAGTACTTC	CASSNGLYYEQYF
TRBV19	TRBD2	13	few	TRBJ2-7	TGTGCCAGTGCCATGGGGGGGGTGAACGAGCAGTACTTC	CASAMGGVNEQYF
TRBV11-2	.	13	few	TRBJ1-1	TGTGCCAGCAGCTTAGTATCGGCAGCTGAAGCTTTCTTT	CASSLVSAAEAFF
TRBV11-1	TRBD2	16	.	TRBJ2-1	TGTGCCAGCAGCCCTAGCGGGACCCCATCCTACAATGAGCAGTTCTTC	CASSPSGTPSYNEQFF
TRBV28	.	13	.	TRBJ2-7	TGTGCCAGCACCCTAACGAGGGTCCACGAGCAGTACTTC	CASTLTRVHEQYF
TRBV6-1	TRBD1	15	few	TRBJ2-7	TGTGCCAGCAGTGAAGTGCAGACAGGGGAGTACGAGCAGTACTTC	CASSEVQTGEYEQYF
TRBV11-2	.	15	.	TRBJ2-5	TGTGCCAGCAGCTTAGGTTCCCACAGACCGGAGACCCAGTACTTC	CASSLGSHRPETQYF